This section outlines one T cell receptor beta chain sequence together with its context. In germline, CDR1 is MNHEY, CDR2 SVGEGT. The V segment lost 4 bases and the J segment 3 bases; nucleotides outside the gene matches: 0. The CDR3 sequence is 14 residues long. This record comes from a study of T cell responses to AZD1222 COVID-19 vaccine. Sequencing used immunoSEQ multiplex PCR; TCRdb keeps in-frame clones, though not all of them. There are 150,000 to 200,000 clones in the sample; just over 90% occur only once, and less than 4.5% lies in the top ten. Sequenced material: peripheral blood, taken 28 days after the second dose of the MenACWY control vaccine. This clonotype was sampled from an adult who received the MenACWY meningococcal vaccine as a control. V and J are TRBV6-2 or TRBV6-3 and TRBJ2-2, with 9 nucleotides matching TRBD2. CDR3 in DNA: TGTGCCAGCAGTTTAGCGGGAGACACCGGGGAGCTGTTTTTT. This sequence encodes CASSLAGDTGELFF.